The entry below describes one TCR beta chain. Its antigen is unknown. This is likely a read error, given that the CDR3 carries no conserved phenylalanine or tryptophan at its end. With V trimmed by 2 bases and J by 7 bases, 4 bases remained unmatched. Germline CDR1 MNHEY, CDR2 SVGEGT. CDR3 length equals 13 residues. MiXCR was run by TCRdb on the PCR reads, yielding one entry per CDR3 protein. The sample records 100,000 or so distinct CDR3 sequences, 30% to 35% being singletons. The CD8+CD4-CCR7+CD45RA+ phenotype defined the sorted naive CD8 T cells. This specimen belongs to a study of molecular identifiers for immune sequencing clone quantification. General study points: Identical TCR molecules sharing a barcode could underestimate highly expanded clone sizes. A single cell's spiked Jurkat TCR RNA was reportedly detectable among one million naive cells. Effector cells kept over 98% of their molecules in clones above 20 RNA copies, while naive cells kept under 1% there.

This clonotype originated in a human donor in good health. Some libraries in this study had Jurkat cell RNA spiked in. The rearrangement uses TRBV6-2 or TRBV6-3 and TRBJ2-7; TRBD2 aligns across 8 bases. Sequences were obtained from naive CD8+ T cells from blood, with Jurkat cell RNA spiked in. This sample's subset: FACS-sorted CD8+CD4-CCR7+CD45RA+ naive T cells. CDR3 residues: CASSYRLAGEQYL. DNA of the CDR3: TGTGCCAGCAGTTACCGGTTAGCGGGGGAGCAGTACCTC.